The next 11 T cell receptor beta chains were all read from a single sample in a study of blood T cell repertoires in COVID-19. This table comes from immunoSEQ multiplex PCR, and its TCRdb copy is limited to in-frame clones, with some not included. The sample holds approximately 190,000 clones, 84% seen once. Sequenced material: peripheral blood. The receptors here all came from a woman between 65 and 79 years old with active or convalescent COVID-19.

Ten or more counts support this clone. The chain has TRBV4-1 and TRBJ2-7, with TRBD2 matching over 8 bases. Germline CDR1 reads MGHRA; CDR2 reads YSYEKL. V lost 0 bases, J lost 9 bases, and 16 bases stayed unmatched. The CDR3 extends over 17 amino acids. CDR3 protein: CASSQEPSGPSTTMQYF. As DNA, the CDR3 is TGCGCCAGCAGCCAAGAGCCTAGCGGGCCCTCTACTACGATGCAGTACTTC.

This clone was recorded once. This sequence joins TRBV7-3 and TRBJ1-5, with a weak D call TRBD1 (5 bases). Germline-derived CDR1 and CDR2 are SGHTA and FQGTGA. Trimming took off 9 bases at V and 0 bases at J, with 18 bases between the two ends. This CDR3 region has 16 residues. The CDR3 coding sequence is TGTGCCAGGCCGGGGGAGAGCCCCCTTAGCAATCAGCCCCAGCATTTT. Protein: CARPGESPLSNQPQHF.

V is TRBV27 and J is TRBJ2-7; TRBD2 matches 12 bases. This CDR3 region has 15 residues. Germline V gene data show CDR1 as MNHEY and CDR2 as SMNVEV (reference sequence). After removal of 3 bases from V and 2 bases from J, the junction contained 2 bases not matched to a gene. The CDR3 loop reads CASSLTSGSTYEQYF. The CDR3 DNA reads as TGTGCCAGCAGTTTGACTAGCGGGAGCACCTACGAGCAGTACTTC.

The genes are TRBV5-1 and TRBJ1-1; D remains ambiguous. Germline assignment: CDR1 SGHRS and CDR2 YFSETQ. The CDR3 sequence is 16 residues long. Trimming took off 1 base at V and 2 bases at J, with 15 bases between the two ends. CDR3 bases: TGCGCCAGCAGCTTGAGCGGGTCGCTCCAAAACACTGAAGCTTTCTTT. Translating gives CASSLSGSLQNTEAFF.

The rearrangement joins TRBV29-1 to TRBJ2-2; the match to TRBD2 covers 12 bases. CDR3 size: 16 residues. The trim removed 6 bases at V and 5 bases at J, leaving 10 bases unmatched. CDR1 and CDR2 from the germline V gene are SQVTM and ANQGSEA. The CDR3 sequence is CSVEPYGTSGTGELFF. The CDR3 bases are TGCAGCGTGGAACCTTACGGGACTAGCGGGACCGGGGAGCTGTTTTTT.

This clone was found a few times. CDR3 region: CASSLSGTGKRDYGYTF. DNA for the CDR3: TGTGCCAGCAGTCTATCCGGGACAGGGAAAAGGGACTATGGCTACACCTTC. The chain links TRBV28 to TRBJ1-2; 9 bases are a match to TRBD1. CDR1 MDHEN and CDR2 SYDVKM come from the germline V gene. V was clipped by 5 bases and J by 3 bases; unmatched bases: 13. This CDR3 has 17 residues.

V and J are TRBV7-2 and TRBJ2-1, with TRBD1 identical over 9 bases. With 6 bases clipped from V and 7 bases from J, the junction kept 13 bases outside the gene matches. The length of the CDR3 is 16 residues. Germline V gives CDR1 SGHTA, CDR2 FQGNSA. The CDR3 bases are TGTGCCAGCAGGATCCCGGGAACAGGGGGCGCGAATGAGCAGTTCTTC. Encoded protein: CASRIPGTGGANEQFF.

The chain carries TRBV7-3 and TRBJ2-1, with 13 bases that match TRBD2. The trim removed 4 bases at V and 1 base at J, leaving 1 base unmatched. The CDR3 is made up of 16 amino acids. CDR1 SGHTA and CDR2 FQGTGA come from the germline V gene. In DNA, the CDR3 is TGTGCCAGCAGCTCGACTAGCGGGAGGTCCTACAATGAGCAGTTCTTC. This sequence encodes CASSSTSGRSYNEQFF.

This clone was seen a handful of times. V is TRBV7-3 and J is TRBJ2-7; TRBD2 agrees at 8 bases. The CDR3 is 13 amino acids. V gave up 6 bases and J gave up 3 bases; unmatched junction bases: 4. Germline assignment: CDR1 SGHTA and CDR2 FQGTGA. CDR3 loop: CASSAGTSYEQYF. CDR3 DNA sequence: TGTGCCAGCAGTGCCGGGACTAGCTACGAGCAGTACTTC.

The table lists this clone with a few counts. The chain carries TRBV2 and TRBJ1-5, with D possibly TRBD1 on 6 matching bases. Trimming shortened V by 4 bases and J by 2 bases, and 12 bases separated the two germline ends. Germline CDR1 reads SNHLY; CDR2 reads FYNNEI. The CDR3 consists of 15 residues. The CDR3 reads CASSVSRGGNQPQHF. CDR3 coding DNA: TGTGCCAGCAGTGTGAGCAGGGGTGGCAATCAGCCCCAGCATTTT.

This clone has a handful of counts. The rearrangement uses TRBV5-1 and TRBJ2-3; D may be TRBD1 (6 bases). The CDR3 is made up of 15 amino acids. Per germline, CDR1 SGHRS and CDR2 YFSETQ. Deletions cut 3 bases from V and 1 base from J, with 12 bases between. Here the CDR3 DNA reads TGCGCCAGCAGCTCTGGGGGCGGAGGCACAGATACGCAGTATTTT. This encodes CASSSGGGGTDTQYF.